This T cell receptor beta chain comes out of a study of T cell responses to AZD1222 COVID-19 vaccine. Deletions cut 4 bases from V and 0 bases from J, with 6 bases between. This CDR3 region has 14 residues. From germline, CDR1 is LNHDA and CDR2 SQIVND (reference sequence). Only in-frame clones appear in the TCRdb table, and some are missing; sequencing was by immunoSEQ multiplex PCR. Here the sample spans about 110,000 clones, about 86% being singletons. This chain uses TRBV19 with TRBJ1-4, with TRBD1 as a possible D gene (6 bases). The sequencing here drew on peripheral blood, taken on day 0 of AZD1222 vaccination. This TCR was recovered from an adult in good health. CDR3 nucleotides: TGTGCCAGTAGTAAGGGGGCAACTAATGAAAAACTGTTTTTT. Amino acids: CASSKGATNEKLFF.